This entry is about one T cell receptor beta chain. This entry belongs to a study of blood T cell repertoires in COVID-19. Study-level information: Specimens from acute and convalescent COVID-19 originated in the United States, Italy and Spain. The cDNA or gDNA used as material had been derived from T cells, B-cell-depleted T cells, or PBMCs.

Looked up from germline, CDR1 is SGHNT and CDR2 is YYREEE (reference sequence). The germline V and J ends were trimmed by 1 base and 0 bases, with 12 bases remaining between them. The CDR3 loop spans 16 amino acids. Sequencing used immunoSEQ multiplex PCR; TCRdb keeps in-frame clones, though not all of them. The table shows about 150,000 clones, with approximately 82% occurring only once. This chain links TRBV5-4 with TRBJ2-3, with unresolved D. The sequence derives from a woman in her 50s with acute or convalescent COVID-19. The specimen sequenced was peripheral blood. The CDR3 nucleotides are TGTGCCAGCAGCTTGAATGCGCCGGTTAGCACAGATACGCAGTATTTT. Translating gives CASSLNAPVSTDTQYF. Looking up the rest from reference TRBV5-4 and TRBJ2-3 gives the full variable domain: ETGVTQSPTHLIKTRGQQVTLRCSSQSGHNTVSWYQQALGQGPQFIFQYYREEENGRGNFPPRFSGLQFPNYSSELNVNALELDDSALYLCASSLNAPVSTDTQYFGPGTRLTVL.